The 28 T cell receptor beta chains below come from one sample, sequenced in a study of cytotoxic CD8 clonotypes in ibrutinib-treated CLL. Libraries were prepared by immunoSEQ multiplex PCR; TCRdb keeps only in-frame clonotypes and omits some of them. The sample contains 160,000 or so clones, more than 70% of which appear only once. Sequencing used PBMCs, obtained at disease progression, from a patient treated with ibrutinib. These receptors originate from a human donor with chronic lymphocytic leukemia.

V usage is TRBV11-2 and J usage is TRBJ2-7; 11 nucleotides agree with TRBD2. Germline V gene data show CDR1 as SGHAT and CDR2 as FQNNGV. The CDR3 extends over 16 amino acids. Unmatched junction bases numbered 2, after V lost 1 base and J lost 0 bases. In DNA form, the CDR3 reads TGTGCCAGCAGCTTAGTAACTAGCGGGAGCTCCTACGAGCAGTACTTC. Amino acid sequence: CASSLVTSGSSYEQYF.

The J gene is TRBJ1-2, the V gene TRBV19; D gene unclear. This CDR3 region has 15 residues. Looked up from germline, CDR1 is LNHDA and CDR2 is SQIVND (reference sequence). V was shortened by 2 bases and J by 8 bases, with 18 bases between the two germline ends. CDR3 sequence: CASSIRLGSGEGYTF. CDR3 sequence (DNA): TGTGCCAGTAGTATACGTCTGGGGTCCGGGGAAGGCTACACCTTC.

The V call is TRBV30, the J call TRBJ2-3, with 7 bases identical to TRBD1. Looked up from germline, CDR1 is GTSNPN and CDR2 is SVGIG (reference sequence). V lost 5 bases, J lost 2 bases, and 10 bases stayed unmatched. The CDR3 is 15 residues long. The CDR3 loop is CAWGHRGAPTDTQYF. The CDR3 DNA follows: TGTGCCTGGGGGCACAGGGGAGCACCCACAGATACGCAGTATTTT.

The rearrangement links TRBV18 to TRBJ1-5; 7 bases line up with TRBD1. V lost 3 bases to trimming and J lost 2 bases; unmatched junction nucleotides: 7. The CDR3 has 16 amino acids. From germline, CDR1 is KGHSH and CDR2 LQKENI. The DNA for the CDR3 is TGTGCCAGCTCACCGAGCAGGGGGACGGGCAATCAGCCCCAGCATTTT. It yields the protein CASSPSRGTGNQPQHF.

The chain joins TRBV15 to TRBJ1-5; weak D call: TRBD1 (5 bases). Trimming removed 1 base from V and 5 bases from J, with 9 bases in between. CDR3 length: 14 amino acids. Germline V gene lookup returns CDR1 LNHNV and CDR2 YYDKDF (reference sequence). CDR3 DNA: TGTGCCACCAGCAGAGGGACAAAGGATCAGCCCCAGCATTTT. Its protein is CATSRGTKDQPQHF. Together with reference TRBV15 and TRBJ1-5, the CDR3 gives the full variable domain: DAMVIQNPRYQVTQFGKPVTLSCSQTLNHNVMYWYQQKSSQAPKLLFHYYDKDFNNEADTPDNFQSRRPNTSFCFLDIRSPGLGDTAMYLCATSRGTKDQPQHFGDGTRLSIL.

The V gene is TRBV14, the J gene TRBJ2-3, with 14 bases aligning to TRBD2. This CDR3 contains 18 residues. The trim removed 1 base at V and 3 bases at J, leaving 6 bases unmatched. Germline V gene data show CDR1 as SGHDN and CDR2 as FVKESK. The CDR3 protein is CASSQARLAGGPTDTQYF. CDR3 in DNA: TGTGCCAGCAGCCAAGCCCGACTAGCGGGAGGGCCGACAGATACGCAGTATTTT.

This chain links TRBV4-1 with TRBJ2-1; maybe TRBD2 (5 bases). CDR3 size: 15 residues. Germline V gene sequence: CDR1 MGHRA, CDR2 YSYEKL. V gave up 0 bases and J gave up 7 bases, with 13 bases separating them. CDR3 in amino acids: CASSQDWTRRNEQFF. CDR3 coding DNA: TGCGCCAGCAGCCAAGATTGGACGCGGAGGAATGAGCAGTTCTTC.

The rearrangement links TRBV6-1 to TRBJ2-4; 8 bases map to TRBD1. After removal of 6 bases from V and 0 bases from J, the junction contained 4 bases not matched to a gene. The CDR3 runs 15 residues. Germline V gene lookup returns CDR1 MNHNS and CDR2 SASEGT. The CDR3 region has the DNA TGTGCCAGCAGGGGGACAGGCTTAGCCAAAAACATTCAGTACTTC. Translating it yields CASRGTGLAKNIQYF.

The rearrangement joins TRBV27 to TRBJ1-2, with a tentative D call TRBD1 (5 bases). CDR1 and CDR2 (germline): MNHEY, SMNVEV (reference sequence). There are 14 residues in the CDR3. V shed 6 bases and J shed 3 bases, with 14 bases lying between them. The CDR3 protein is CASRSPRGDYGYTF. The DNA of the CDR3 is TGTGCCAGCAGGTCCCCAAGGGGTGACTATGGCTACACCTTC.

The V call is TRBV6-5, the J call TRBJ2-7, with 7 bases fitting TRBD1. V dropped 0 bases and J dropped 4; count of bases not matched to a gene: 3. This CDR3 has 14 amino acids. Germline V lookup: CDR1 MNHEY, CDR2 SVGAGI. CDR3 in DNA: TGTGCCAGCAGTTACTCTGACAGGGTTTACGAGCAGTACTTC. It codes for CASSYSDRVYEQYF.

The CDR3 region is CASSHSAGVEEKLFF. The CDR3 nucleotides read TGCGCCAGCAGCCATTCGGCCGGGGTGGAGGAAAAACTGTTTTTT. The chain carries TRBV4-1 and TRBJ1-4; D is unclear. Per germline, CDR1 MGHRA and CDR2 YSYEKL. V shed 3 bases and J shed 8 bases, with 16 bases lying between them. The CDR3 is made up of 15 amino acids.

As to this clone: The CDR3 does not end in the conserved phenylalanine or tryptophan, so this is likely a read error. The DNA is left out, because the CDR3 cannot be placed on it with certainty; the CDR3 is given as TCRdb lists it. The rearrangement links TRBV7-4 to TRBJ2-7; the table assigns TRBD2, which was not confirmed against the DNA. Counting both end residues, the CDR3 totals 17 amino acids. Germline V lookup: CDR1 SGHVT, CDR2 SQSDAQ. The CDR3 protein is CASSLVWSGSFYYILSP.

V and J are TRBV6-6 and TRBJ2-1, with D tentatively TRBD2 (6 bases). The V and J ends lost 2 bases and 2 bases respectively, with 10 bases between them. CDR3 size: 15 residues. In germline, CDR1 is MNHNY, CDR2 SVGAGI (reference sequence). The CDR3 reads CASSYVIAAYNEQFF. The CDR3 DNA reads as TGTGCCAGCAGTTACGTTATAGCGGCCTACAATGAGCAGTTCTTC.

The V gene is TRBV25-1, the J gene TRBJ2-1; possible D gene TRBD2, 6 bases. CDR3 length: 12 amino acids. In germline, CDR1 is MGHDK, CDR2 SYGVNS. Trimming pared 7 bases from V and 10 bases from J, leaving 14 bases between. The chain's CDR3 is CASTSGVREQFF. The CDR3 coding sequence is TGTGCCAGCACCTCGGGGGTTCGGGAGCAGTTCTTC.

The chain has TRBV11-2 and TRBJ2-3, with 9 bases that match TRBD2. Losses at the gene ends were 2 bases for V and 4 bases for J; bases not matched to a gene: 13. The germline V gene has CDR1 SGHAT and CDR2 FQNNGV. The CDR3 runs to 18 residues. The CDR3 sequence: CASSLREQISGSADTQYF. The CDR3 bases are TGTGCCAGCAGCTTAAGAGAACAGATTAGCGGGAGCGCAGATACGCAGTATTTT.

The V call is TRBV10-3, the J call TRBJ2-1; 7 nucleotides line up with TRBD2. There are 13 residues in the CDR3. Germline-derived CDR1 and CDR2 are ENHRY and SYGVKD. V gave up 8 bases and J gave up 6 bases; unmatched junction bases: 7. The CDR3 sequence: CAIGRAGGNEQFF. Here the CDR3 DNA reads TGTGCCATCGGGAGGGCCGGAGGCAATGAGCAGTTCTTC.

The genes are TRBV15 and TRBJ2-1, with a possible D match to TRBD2 (6 bases). V shed 10 bases and J shed 4 bases, with 14 bases lying between them. This CDR3 region has 13 residues. Germline values: CDR1 LNHNV, CDR2 YYDKDF (reference sequence). The CDR3 region is CASGRGDYNEQFF. DNA of the CDR3: TGTGCCAGCGGGCGGGGTGATTACAATGAGCAGTTCTTC.

The V and J genes are TRBV11-2 and TRBJ2-7, with TRBD2 matching 7 bases. CDR1 SGHAT and CDR2 FQNNGV come from the germline V gene. V trimming: 1 base; J trimming: 3 bases; junction bases outside the gene matches: 6. The CDR3 has 15 residues. CDR3 nucleotides: TGTGCCAGCAGCTTAGGGCGGGGGACTTACTACGAGCAGTACTTC. The encoded protein is CASSLGRGTYYEQYF.

The chain employs TRBV23-1 and TRBJ2-5; D gene uncertain. TRBV23-1 is annotated as an ORF whose role is uncertain. CDR3 length equals 13 residues. V was pared by 0 bases and J by 8 bases, with 10 bases between. CDR3 coding DNA: TGCGCCAGCAGTCAATCGAGCCTGGAAACCCAGTACTTC. It translates to CASSQSSLETQYF.

In its sample, this clone was seen once. The V gene is TRBV28, the J gene TRBJ2-7; 10 nucleotides align to TRBD1. V lost 5 bases to trimming and J lost 6 bases; unmatched junction nucleotides: 13. Germline V gene data show CDR1 as MDHEN and CDR2 as SYDVKM. The CDR3 extends over 16 amino acids. CDR3: CASSPSTGTGVSEQYF. DNA for the CDR3: TGTGCCAGCAGTCCTTCGACCGGGACAGGGGTTAGCGAGCAGTACTTC.

This clone was observed a handful of times. V usage is TRBV14 and J usage is TRBJ2-1, with D possibly being TRBD2 (5 bases). CDR1 and CDR2 from the germline V gene are SGHDN and FVKESK. The CDR3 consists of 17 residues. V was shortened by 2 bases and J by 0 bases, with 14 bases between the two germline ends. CDR3 nucleotides: TGTGCCAGCAGCCAACTTGGCGGGCCGAGCTCCTACAATGAGCAGTTCTTC. The encoded protein is CASSQLGGPSSYNEQFF.

The CDR3: CASRPSGLEGFGLFF. The CDR3 coding sequence is TGTGCCAGCAGACCTAGCGGGCTCGAGGGATTTGGACTGTTCTTC. The chain combines TRBV25-1 with TRBJ2-1; TRBD2 aligns across 8 bases. The V gene's germline CDR1 is MGHDK and CDR2 SYGVNS. This CDR3 spans 15 amino acids. V lost 6 bases to trimming and J lost 15 bases; unmatched junction nucleotides: 19.

The sample holds one count of this clone. The chain uses TRBV30 and TRBJ2-2; D is undetermined. V was clipped by 3 bases and J by 1 base, with 15 bases between them. Germline loops: CDR1 GTSNPN, CDR2 SVGIG (reference sequence). There are 16 residues in the CDR3. CDR3 residues: CAWSRPRTLNTGELFF. CDR3 coding DNA: TGTGCCTGGAGCCGCCCTCGGACCCTGAACACCGGGGAGCTGTTTTTT.

The V gene is TRBV7-9, the J gene TRBJ2-2; D is possibly TRBD2 (6 bases). The V and J ends lost 4 bases and 6 bases respectively, with 21 bases between them. Germline V gene data show CDR1 as SEHNR and CDR2 as FQNEAQ (reference sequence). The CDR3 sequence is 17 residues long. The CDR3 DNA reads TGTGCCAGCAGCTCCGTACACCGGGGGAGAGTCTCCGGGGAGCTGTTTTTT. Protein product: CASSSVHRGRVSGELFF.

This CDR3 reads CASSWLNGRQETQYF. CDR3 sequence (DNA): TGTGCCAGCAGTTGGCTAAATGGGCGACAAGAGACCCAGTACTTC. The chain carries TRBV6-5 and TRBJ2-5; D gene unclear. The CDR3 totals 15 residues. V shed 4 bases and J shed 2 bases, with 14 bases lying between them. Germline CDR1 MNHEY, CDR2 SVGAGI.

A few counts support this clone. V gene TRBV27 combines with J gene TRBJ2-7; 7 bases line up with TRBD1. The CDR3 has 14 residues. V was clipped by 4 bases and J by 2 bases; unmatched bases: 5. Germline V gene sequence: CDR1 MNHEY, CDR2 SMNVEV (reference sequence). Here the CDR3 reads CASSYRDSTYEQYF. The CDR3 DNA reads TGTGCCAGCAGTTACCGGGACAGCACCTACGAGCAGTACTTC.

The rearrangement links TRBV25-1 to TRBJ1-1; no reliable D call. This CDR3 has 11 amino acids. Germline values: CDR1 MGHDK, CDR2 SYGVNS. Trimming left V 3 bases short and J 4 bases short, with 3 bases between. This CDR3 reads CASSDSTEAFF. As DNA, the CDR3 is TGTGCCAGCAGTGACAGCACTGAAGCTTTCTTT.

The rearrangement links TRBV5-1 to TRBJ2-1, with a weak D call TRBD2 (6 bases). The CDR3 extends over 16 amino acids. From germline, CDR1 is SGHRS and CDR2 YFSETQ. The V gene lost 0 bases and the J gene lost 0 bases, with 10 bases spanning the gap. The CDR3 is CASSLASGSSYNEQFF. CDR3 bases: TGCGCCAGCAGCTTGGCCTCCGGGAGCTCCTACAATGAGCAGTTCTTC.